Following are 5 T cell receptor beta chains from one sample sequenced in a study of cytomegalovirus exposure and HLA in healthy donors. The PCR made use of 60 Vbeta and 13 Jbeta primers. Here immunoSEQ multiplex PCR was the method, and the copy in TCRdb shows in-frame clones only, minus some. The sample lists 150,000 or so clones, about 80% occurring once. Sequencing was carried out using PBMCs. These receptor sequences come from a woman in her forties or fifties in good health and CMV-seropositive.

This clone occurred a few times. The junction and the germline gene differ at one end; a read error may be behind it. The chain couples TRBV7-6 to TRBJ2-7; tentative D call: TRBD2 (5 bases). CDR1 is SGHVS and CDR2 is FNYEAQ in the germline V gene. The CDR3 is 15 amino acids. CDR3 residues: CASRLDEGSSYEQYF. CDR3 nucleotides: TGTGCCAGCAGATTAGATGAGGGCTCCTCCTACGAGCAGTACTTC.

J is TRBJ2-7 and V is TRBV21-1; the D segment call TRBD2 is taken from the table without a DNA check. TRBV21-1 corresponds to a pseudogene. The CDR3 loop spans 15 amino acids. In DNA form, the CDR3 reads TGTGCCAGCAGCAATCTAGCGGGAGGGCCCCACGAGCAGTACTTC. Protein sequence: CASSNLAGGPHEQYF.

The CDR3 loop reads CASSSTSGAYTIYF. The CDR3 DNA reads as TGCGCCAGCAGCTCGACGTCGGGTGCCTACACCATATATTTT. J is TRBJ1-3 and V is TRBV5-1; D gene uncertain. The CDR3 runs 14 residues. CDR1 SGHRS and CDR2 YFSETQ come from the germline V gene. V lost 3 bases and J 8 bases, leaving 15 bases between the germline ends.

The rearrangement joins TRBV27 to TRBJ2-7; no clear D gene. The V and J ends lost 5 bases and 1 base respectively, with 12 bases between them. Per germline, CDR1 MNHEY and CDR2 SMNVEV (reference sequence). The CDR3 has 14 residues. This CDR3 reads CASSLRRASYEQYF. The CDR3 DNA sequence: TGTGCCAGCAGTCTGCGACGAGCGTCCTACGAGCAGTACTTC.

V is TRBV30 and J is TRBJ1-5, with TRBD1 identical over 9 bases. CDR1 GTSNPN and CDR2 SVGIG come from the germline V gene (reference sequence). The CDR3 has 15 amino acids. With 4 bases clipped from V and 5 bases from J, the junction kept 9 bases outside the gene matches. The CDR3: CAWKLRDREDQPQHF. For the CDR3, the DNA is TGTGCCTGGAAGTTACGGGACAGGGAGGATCAGCCCCAGCATTTT.